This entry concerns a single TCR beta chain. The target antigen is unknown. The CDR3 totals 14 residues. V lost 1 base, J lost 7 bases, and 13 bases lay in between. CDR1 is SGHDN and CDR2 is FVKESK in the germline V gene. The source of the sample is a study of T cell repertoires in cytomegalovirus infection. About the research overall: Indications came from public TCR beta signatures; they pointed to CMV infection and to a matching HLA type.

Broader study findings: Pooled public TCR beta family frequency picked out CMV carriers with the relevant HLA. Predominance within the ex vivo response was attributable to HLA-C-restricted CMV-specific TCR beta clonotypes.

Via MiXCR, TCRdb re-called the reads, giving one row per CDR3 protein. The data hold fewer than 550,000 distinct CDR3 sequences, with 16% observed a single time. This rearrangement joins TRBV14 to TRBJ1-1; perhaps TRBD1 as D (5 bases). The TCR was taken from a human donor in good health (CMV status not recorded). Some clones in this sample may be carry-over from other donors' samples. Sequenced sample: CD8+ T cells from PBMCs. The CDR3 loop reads CASSQVGGAGEAFF. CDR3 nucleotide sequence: TGTGCCAGCAGCCAAGTGGGAGGGGCCGGTGAAGCTTTCTTT.